The clone carrying this TCR beta chain was detected once. Its antigen is undetermined. The data are from a study of shared clonotypes between healthy human individuals. Overall study findings and caveats: Non-shared clonotypes showed lower generation probabilities than clonotypes common to all four donors.

Clones were sequenced by immunoSEQ multiplex PCR, and TCRdb holds only the in-frame ones, with some missing. The data show more than 2 million clones, 95% seen once. This sequence originates from a man aged 18 to 35 in good health. The sample taken for sequencing was naive CD4+ T cells sorted from blood. The subset: CD45RA+ positively selected.

The CDR3 loop is CASRRSGANSYEQYF. The DNA for the CDR3 is TGTGCCAGCAGGCGTTCCGGCGCCAACTCCTACGAGCAGTACTTC. The chain uses TRBV28 and TRBJ2-7; D not certain. CDR1 and CDR2 (germline): MDHEN, SYDVKM. The CDR3 consists of 15 residues. The V end was cut by 6 bases, the J end by 0 bases, with 15 bases between. The full variable domain, its missing parts supplied by reference TRBV28 and TRBJ2-7, is DVKVTQSSRYLVKRTGEKVFLECVQDMDHENMFWYRQDPGLGLRLIYFSYDVKMKEKGDIPEGYSVSREKKERFSLILESASTNQTSMYLCASRRSGANSYEQYFGPGTRLTVT.